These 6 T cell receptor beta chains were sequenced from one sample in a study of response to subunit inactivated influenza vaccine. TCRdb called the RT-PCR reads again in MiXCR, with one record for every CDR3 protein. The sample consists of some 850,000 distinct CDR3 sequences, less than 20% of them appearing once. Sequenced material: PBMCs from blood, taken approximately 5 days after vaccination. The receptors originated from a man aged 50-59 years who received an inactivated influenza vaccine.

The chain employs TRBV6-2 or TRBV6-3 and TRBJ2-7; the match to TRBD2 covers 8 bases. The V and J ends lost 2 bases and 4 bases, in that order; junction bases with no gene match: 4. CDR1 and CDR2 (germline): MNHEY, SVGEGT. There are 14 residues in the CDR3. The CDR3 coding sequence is TGTGCCAGCAGTTACGGGACTAGAGGGTACGAGCAGTACTTC. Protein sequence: CASSYGTRGYEQYF.

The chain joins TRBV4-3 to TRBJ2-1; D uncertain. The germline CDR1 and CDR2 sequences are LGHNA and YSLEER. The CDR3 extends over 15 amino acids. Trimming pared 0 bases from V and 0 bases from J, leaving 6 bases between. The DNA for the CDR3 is TGCGCCAGCAGCCAAGACTATTACTCCTACAATGAGCAGTTCTTC. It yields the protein CASSQDYYSYNEQFF.

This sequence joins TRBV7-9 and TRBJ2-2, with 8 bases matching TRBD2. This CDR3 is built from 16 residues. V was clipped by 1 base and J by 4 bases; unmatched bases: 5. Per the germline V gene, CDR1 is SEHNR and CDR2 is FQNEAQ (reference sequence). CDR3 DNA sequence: TGTGCCAGCAGCTTAGAGGCGGGGGGATTCACCGGGGAGCTGTTTTTT. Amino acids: CASSLEAGGFTGELFF.

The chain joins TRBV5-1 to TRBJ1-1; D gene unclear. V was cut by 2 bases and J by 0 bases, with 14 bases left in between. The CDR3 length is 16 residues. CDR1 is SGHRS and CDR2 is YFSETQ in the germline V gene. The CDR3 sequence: CASSLTPAGMNTEAFF. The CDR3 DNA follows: TGCGCCAGCAGCTTAACCCCCGCTGGGATGAACACTGAAGCTTTCTTT. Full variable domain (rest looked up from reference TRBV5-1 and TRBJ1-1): KAGVTQTPRYLIKTRGQQVTLSCSPISGHRSVSWYQQTPGQGLQFLFEYFSETQRNKGNFPGRFSGRQFSNSRSEMNVSTLELGDSALYLCASSLTPAGMNTEAFFGQGTRLTVV.

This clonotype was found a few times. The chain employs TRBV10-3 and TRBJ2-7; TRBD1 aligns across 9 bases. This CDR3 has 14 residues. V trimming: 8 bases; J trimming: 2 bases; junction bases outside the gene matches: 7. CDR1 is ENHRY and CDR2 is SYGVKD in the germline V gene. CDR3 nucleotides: TGTGCCATCTCGGGGGGACAGGGTCCCTACGAGCAGTACTTC. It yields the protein CAISGGQGPYEQYF.

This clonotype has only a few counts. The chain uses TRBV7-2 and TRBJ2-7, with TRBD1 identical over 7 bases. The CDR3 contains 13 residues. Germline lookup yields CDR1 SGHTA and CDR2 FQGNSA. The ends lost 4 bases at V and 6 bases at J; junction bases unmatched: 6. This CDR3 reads CASSSRQGSEQYF. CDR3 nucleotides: TGTGCCAGCAGCTCAAGACAGGGATCCGAGCAGTACTTC.